A few counts support the clone carrying this T cell receptor (beta chain). Its matching antigen is unknown. This entry belongs to a study of T cell responses to AZD1222 COVID-19 vaccine. This table comes from immunoSEQ multiplex PCR, and its TCRdb copy is limited to in-frame clones, with some not included. The sample includes some 150,000 clones, roughly 92% seen only once; the top ten take around 3%. Study-wide findings and caveats: None of the repertoires were sampled until the peak T cell response had passed. Regions 160-218 and 743-854 held dominance among vaccine-associated CD4 TCRs, which spanned spike. Clonal diversity was possibly underestimated, and white British individuals and females predominated among donors.

This TCR was recovered from an adult in good health. Here the sequenced sample was peripheral blood, taken on day 0 of AZD1222 vaccination.

The CDR3 region has the DNA TGTGCCAGTAGTTACAGGGGTACGGCTGGCAATCAGCCCCAGCATTTT. Translated: CASSYRGTAGNQPQHF. V and J are TRBV19 and TRBJ1-5, with 7 nucleotides matching TRBD1. There are 16 residues in the CDR3. Germline V gene lookup returns CDR1 LNHDA and CDR2 SQIVND (reference sequence). The J segment lost 2 bases and the V segment lost 5 bases, leaving 9 bases of the junction unmatched.